Listed below are T cell receptor beta chains from one sample, sequenced in a study of regulatory T cells in long-lasting Graves disease. TCRdb ran MiXCR on the multiplex PCR reads and lists one entry per CDR3 protein. The table lists a few hundred thousand distinct CDR3 sequences, around 18% of them singletons. This same sample was also part of a study on T cells in Graves' hyperthyroidism and ophthalmopathy.

The sample was peripheral blood mononuclear cells (PBMCs), taken at new diagnosis, from a patient treated with antithyroid drugs. The receptors were sampled from a woman in her 30s with Graves disease. Both conserved end residues are part of each CDR3. D genes are given only for firm matches. Where a row states a size, it is once, few, many or the class of an expanded clone; other rows omit it.

v_gene	abundance	len	j_gene	d_gene	CDR3nt	CDR3aa
TRBV7-9	many	12	TRBJ1-5	.	TGTGCCAGCAGCTTAGGGGAACAGCCCCAGCATTTT	CASSLGEQPQHF
TRBV11-2	.	16	TRBJ2-6	.	TGTGCCAGCAGCTTAGTACAGGGAGCTGGGGCCAACGTCCTGACTTTC	CASSLVQGAGANVLTF
TRBV19	few	15	TRBJ2-1	.	TGTGCCAGTAGTATAGAAGGGAAATCCTACAATGAGCAGTTCTTC	CASSIEGKSYNEQFF
TRBV7-2	many	16	TRBJ1-3	TRBD1	TGTGCCAGCAGCTTAGCGCCAGGGGGCTCTGGAAACACCATATATTTT	CASSLAPGGSGNTIYF
TRBV3-1	many	15	TRBJ1-1	.	TGTGCCAGCAGCCAAGATCGGATGGGTAACACTGAAGCTTTCTTT	CASSQDRMGNTEAFF
TRBV20-1	many	14	TRBJ1-3	TRBD1	TGCAGTGCTTCCGGGACAGGTCTTCGAAACACCATATATTTT	CSASGTGLRNTIYF
TRBV2	many	18	TRBJ2-3	TRBD1	TGTGCCAGCAGTGAAACGAGTAGGGGGACAGGGAGGTCAGATACGCAGTATTTT	CASSETSRGTGRSDTQYF
TRBV20-1	.	13	TRBJ1-1	.	TGCAGTGCTAGCCAGACAGTCCTCTCTGAAGCTTTCTTT	CSASQTVLSEAFF
TRBV13	few	12	TRBJ2-5	.	TGTGCCAGCAGCCTCCGACTTGGGACCCAGTACTTC	CASSLRLGTQYF
TRBV20-1	few	14	TRBJ2-7	TRBD2	TGCAGTGCTATCGGACCGTTTGGGAGGGGAGAGCAGTACTTC	CSAIGPFGRGEQYF
TRBV20-1	.	15	TRBJ1-3	.	TGCAGTGCTAGAGATATAGACTACTCTGGAAACACCATATATTTT	CSARDIDYSGNTIYF
TRBV6-5	many	14	TRBJ1-5	.	TGTGCCAGCAGTGACTCGGGGGGAGGTCAGCCCCAGCATTTT	CASSDSGGGQPQHF
TRBV20-1	.	13	TRBJ2-2	.	TGCAGTGCTAGAGTGGGATACACCGGGGAGCTGTTTTTT	CSARVGYTGELFF
TRBV7-8	many	17	TRBJ2-1	TRBD2	TGTGCCAGCAGCCAGCGACTAGCGGGGGGGCGTTCGCATGAGCAGTTCTTC	CASSQRLAGGRSHEQFF
TRBV12-3/TRBV12-4	many	12	TRBJ1-2	.	TGTGCCAGCAGTTTCGTTAATTATGGCTACACCTTC	CASSFVNYGYTF
TRBV20-1	many	15	TRBJ2-7	.	TGCAGTGCTAGAGATCGTGGACTTCTCTCCTACGAGCAGTACTTC	CSARDRGLLSYEQYF
TRBV2	many	14	TRBJ2-5	.	TGTGCCAGCAGCGCAAGAATCCAGAGGCAGACCCAGTACTTC	CASSARIQRQTQYF
TRBV2	many	13	TRBJ1-4	.	TGTGCCAGCAGCGGGGACCTTAATGAAAAACTGTTTTTT	CASSGDLNEKLFF
TRBV5-1	many	13	TRBJ2-7	TRBD1	TGCGCCAGCAGGGGACAGGGGATTGATGAGCAGTACTTC	CASRGQGIDEQYF
TRBV20-1	.	13	TRBJ1-1	.	TGCAGTGCTACAGACAGGTCCCTCACTGAAGCTTTCTTT	CSATDRSLTEAFF
TRBV5-1	few	12	TRBJ2-2	.	TGCGCCAGCAGTTATAATACCGGGGAGCTGTTTTTT	CASSYNTGELFF
TRBV20-1	many	13	TRBJ2-7	.	TGCAGTGCTAGAGGAGGGACTCACTACGAGCAGTACTTC	CSARGGTHYEQYF
TRBV5-1	many	14	TRBJ1-5	.	TGCGCCAGCAGCTTGGACTGGGAAGATCAGCCCCAGCATTTT	CASSLDWEDQPQHF